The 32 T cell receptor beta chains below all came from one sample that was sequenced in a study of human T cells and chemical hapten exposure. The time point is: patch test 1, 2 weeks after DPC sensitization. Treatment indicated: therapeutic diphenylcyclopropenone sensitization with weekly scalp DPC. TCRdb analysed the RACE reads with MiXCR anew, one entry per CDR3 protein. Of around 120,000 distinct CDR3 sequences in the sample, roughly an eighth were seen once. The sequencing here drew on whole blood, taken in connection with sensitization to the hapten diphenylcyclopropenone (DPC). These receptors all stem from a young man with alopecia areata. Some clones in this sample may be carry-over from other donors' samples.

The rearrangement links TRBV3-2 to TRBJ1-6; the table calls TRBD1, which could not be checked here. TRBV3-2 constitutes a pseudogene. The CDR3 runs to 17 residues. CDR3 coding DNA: TGTGCCAGCAGCCAGGGGCTAGGACCCATTCACCCCGGGGGTTTCAACTTT. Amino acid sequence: CASSQGLGPIHPGGFNF.

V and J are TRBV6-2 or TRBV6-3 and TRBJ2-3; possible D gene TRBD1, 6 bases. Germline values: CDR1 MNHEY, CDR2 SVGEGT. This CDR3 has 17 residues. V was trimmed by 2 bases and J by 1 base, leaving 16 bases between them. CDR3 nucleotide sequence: TGTGCCAGCAGTTACCAGGGGTCGGATTTTCGCACAGATACGCAGTATTTT. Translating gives CASSYQGSDFRTDTQYF.

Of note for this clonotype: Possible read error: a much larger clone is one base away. The CDR3 loop is CASSGKGESSYNSPLHF. The CDR3 region has the DNA TGTGCCAGCAGTGGTAAGGGGGAGAGCTCCTATAATTCACCCCTCCACTTT. The chain combines TRBV2 with TRBJ1-6; D is possibly TRBD1 (6 bases). V was shortened by 4 bases and J by 0 bases, with 13 bases between the two germline ends. The germline CDR1 and CDR2 sequences are SNHLY and FYNNEI. The CDR3 has 17 residues.

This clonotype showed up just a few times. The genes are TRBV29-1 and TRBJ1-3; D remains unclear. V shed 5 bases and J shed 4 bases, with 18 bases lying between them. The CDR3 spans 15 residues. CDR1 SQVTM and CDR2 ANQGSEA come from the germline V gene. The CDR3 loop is CSVQSFGVKGNTIYF. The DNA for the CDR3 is TGCAGCGTTCAGAGCTTCGGGGTGAAAGGAAACACCATATATTTT.

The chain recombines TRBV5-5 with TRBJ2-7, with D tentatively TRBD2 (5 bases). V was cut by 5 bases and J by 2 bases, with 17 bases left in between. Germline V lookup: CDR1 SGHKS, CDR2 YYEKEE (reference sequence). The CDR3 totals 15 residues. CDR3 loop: CASSKIRGLTYEQYV. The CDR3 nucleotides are TGTGCCAGCAGTAAAATCCGGGGTCTAACCTACGAGCAGTACGTC.

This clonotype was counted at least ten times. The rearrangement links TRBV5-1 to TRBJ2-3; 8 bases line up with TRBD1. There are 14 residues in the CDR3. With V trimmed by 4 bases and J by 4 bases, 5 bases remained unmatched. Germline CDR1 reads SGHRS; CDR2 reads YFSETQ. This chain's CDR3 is CASSPGQGSDTQYF. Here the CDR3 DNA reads TGCGCCAGCAGCCCCGGACAGGGATCAGATACGCAGTATTTT.

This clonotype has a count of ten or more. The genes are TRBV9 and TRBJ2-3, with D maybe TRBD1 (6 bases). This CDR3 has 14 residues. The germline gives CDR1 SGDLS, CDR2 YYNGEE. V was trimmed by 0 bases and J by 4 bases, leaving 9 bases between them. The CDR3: CASSVASGADTQYF. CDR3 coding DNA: TGTGCCAGCAGCGTAGCTTCAGGGGCAGATACGCAGTATTTT. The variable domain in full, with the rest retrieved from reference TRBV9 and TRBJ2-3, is DSGVTQTPKHLITATGQRVTLRCSPRSGDLSVYWYQQSLDQGLQFLIQYYNGEERAKGNILERFSAQQFPDLHSELNLSSLELGDSALYFCASSVASGADTQYFGPGTRLTVL.

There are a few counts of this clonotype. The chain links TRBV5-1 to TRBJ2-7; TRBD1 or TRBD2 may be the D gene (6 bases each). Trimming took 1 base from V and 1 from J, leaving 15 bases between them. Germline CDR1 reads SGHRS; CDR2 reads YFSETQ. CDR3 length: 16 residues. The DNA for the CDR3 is TGCGCCAGCAGCTTGTTCCCGGGGGCGCTTTCCTACGAGCAGTACGTC. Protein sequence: CASSLFPGALSYEQYV.

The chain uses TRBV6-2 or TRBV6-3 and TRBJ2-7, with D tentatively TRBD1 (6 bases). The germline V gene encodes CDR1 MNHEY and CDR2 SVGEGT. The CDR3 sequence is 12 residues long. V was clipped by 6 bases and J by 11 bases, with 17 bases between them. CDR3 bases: TGTGCCAGCAGACTCCAGGGGCCCGCCAAGTACTTC. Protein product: CASRLQGPAKYF.

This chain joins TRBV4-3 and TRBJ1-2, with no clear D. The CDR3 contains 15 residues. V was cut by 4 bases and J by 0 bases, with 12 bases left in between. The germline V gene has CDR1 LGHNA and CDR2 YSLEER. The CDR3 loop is CASSLTEGPNYGYTF. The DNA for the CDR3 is TGCGCCAGCAGCCTTACAGAGGGTCCTAACTATGGCTACACCTTC.

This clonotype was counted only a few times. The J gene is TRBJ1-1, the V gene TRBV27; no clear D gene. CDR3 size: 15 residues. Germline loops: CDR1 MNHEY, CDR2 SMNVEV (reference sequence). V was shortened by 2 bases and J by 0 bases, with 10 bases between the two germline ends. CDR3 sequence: CASSLGPPLNTEAFF. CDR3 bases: TGTGCCAGCAGTTTAGGGCCCCCGTTGAACACTGAAGCTTTCTTT.

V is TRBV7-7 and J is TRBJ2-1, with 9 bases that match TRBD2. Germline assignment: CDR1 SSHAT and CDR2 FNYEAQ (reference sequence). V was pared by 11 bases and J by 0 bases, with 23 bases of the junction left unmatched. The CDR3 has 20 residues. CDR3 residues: CALQKGLSGGPKSSYNEQFF. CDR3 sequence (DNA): TGTGCCCTCCAGAAAGGTCTCAGCGGGGGGCCAAAGAGCTCCTACAATGAGCAGTTCTTC. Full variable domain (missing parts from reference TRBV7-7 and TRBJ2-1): GAGVSQSPRYKVTKRGQDVTLRCDPISSHATLYWYQQALGQGPEFLTYFNYEAQPDKSGLPSDRFSAERPEGSISTLTIQRTEQRDSAMYRCALQKGLSGGPKSSYNEQFFGPGTRLTVL.

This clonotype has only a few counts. Written as DNA, the CDR3 is TGCAGCGTTGAATTTGACTCATGGGGTGGAAACATTCAGTACTTC. It is translated as CSVEFDSWGGNIQYF. V is TRBV29-1 and J is TRBJ2-4, with no clear D. The germline gives CDR1 SQVTM, CDR2 ANQGSEA. Trimming removed 2 bases at V and 6 bases at J, with 17 bases between. The CDR3 totals 15 residues.

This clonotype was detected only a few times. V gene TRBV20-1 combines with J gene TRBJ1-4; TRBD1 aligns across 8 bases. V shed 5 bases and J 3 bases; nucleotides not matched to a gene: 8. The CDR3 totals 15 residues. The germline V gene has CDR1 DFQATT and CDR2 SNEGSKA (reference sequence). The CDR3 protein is CSAPGQGRANEKLFF. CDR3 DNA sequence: TGCAGTGCTCCCGGACAGGGCCGTGCTAATGAAAAACTGTTTTTT.

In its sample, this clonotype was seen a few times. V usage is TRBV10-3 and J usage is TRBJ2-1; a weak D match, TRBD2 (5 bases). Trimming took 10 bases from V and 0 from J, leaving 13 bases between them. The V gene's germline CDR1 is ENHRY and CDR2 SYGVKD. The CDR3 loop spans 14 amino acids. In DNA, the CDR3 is TGTGCCACTTCGCTAGCCTACTCCTACAATGAGCAGTTCTTC. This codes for CATSLAYSYNEQFF.

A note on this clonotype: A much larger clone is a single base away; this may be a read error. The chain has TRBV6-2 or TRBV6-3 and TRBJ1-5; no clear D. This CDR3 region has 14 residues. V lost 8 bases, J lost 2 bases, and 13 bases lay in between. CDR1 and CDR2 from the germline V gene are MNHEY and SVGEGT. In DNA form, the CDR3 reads TGTGCCAGCGGCCGACCGATGGGCAATCAGCCCCAGCATTTT. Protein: CASGRPMGNQPQHF.

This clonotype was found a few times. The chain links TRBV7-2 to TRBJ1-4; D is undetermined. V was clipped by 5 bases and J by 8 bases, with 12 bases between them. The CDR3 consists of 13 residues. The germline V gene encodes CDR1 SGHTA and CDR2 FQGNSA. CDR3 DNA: TGTGCCAGCAGCCCCGTGGCTTGGGAAAAACTGTTTTTT. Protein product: CASSPVAWEKLFF.

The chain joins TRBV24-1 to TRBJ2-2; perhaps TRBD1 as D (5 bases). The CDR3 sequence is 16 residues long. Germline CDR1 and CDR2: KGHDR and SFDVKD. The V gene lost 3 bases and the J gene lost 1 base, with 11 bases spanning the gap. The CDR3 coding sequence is TGTGCCACCAGTGATGACAGACCCATGAACACCGGGGAGCTGTTTTTT. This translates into CATSDDRPMNTGELFF.

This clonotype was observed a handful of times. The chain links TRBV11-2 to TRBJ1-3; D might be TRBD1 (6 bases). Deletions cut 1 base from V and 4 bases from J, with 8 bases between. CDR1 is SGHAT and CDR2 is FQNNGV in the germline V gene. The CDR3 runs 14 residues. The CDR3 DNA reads TGTGCCAGCAGCTTAGCCGGGACAGGAAACACCATATATTTT. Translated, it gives CASSLAGTGNTIYF.

The CDR3 reads CASSLSTGTEAFF. The DNA of the CDR3 is TGTGCCAGCAGCTTGTCAACCGGGACTGAAGCTTTCTTT. The chain has TRBV7-9 and TRBJ1-1; D is ambiguous. Per the germline V gene, CDR1 is SEHNR and CDR2 is FQNEAQ (reference sequence). This CDR3 spans 13 amino acids. Trimming left V 3 bases short and J 5 bases short, with 10 bases between.

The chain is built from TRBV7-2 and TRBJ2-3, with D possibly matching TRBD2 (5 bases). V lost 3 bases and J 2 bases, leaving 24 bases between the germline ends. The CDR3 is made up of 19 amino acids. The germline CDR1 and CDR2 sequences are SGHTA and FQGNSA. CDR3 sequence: CASSLTFLVVFGITDTQYF. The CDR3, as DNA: TGTGCCAGCAGCTTGACGTTTTTGGTGGTCTTCGGGATCACAGATACGCAGTATTTT.

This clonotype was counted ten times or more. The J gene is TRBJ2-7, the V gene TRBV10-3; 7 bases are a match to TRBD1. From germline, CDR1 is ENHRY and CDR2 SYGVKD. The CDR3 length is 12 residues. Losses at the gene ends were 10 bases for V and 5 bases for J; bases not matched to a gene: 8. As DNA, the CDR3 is TGTGCCACCCGGAACAGGGGCAACGAGCAGTACTTC. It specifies CATRNRGNEQYF.

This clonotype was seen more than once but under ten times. Here the CDR3 reads CSAVDRGGYSNQPQHF. CDR3 bases: TGCAGTGCAGTGGACAGGGGGGGATATAGCAATCAGCCCCAGCATTTT. The V call is TRBV20-1, the J call TRBJ1-5, with TRBD1 matching over 10 bases. Trimming removed 6 bases from V and 0 bases from J; junction bases left unmatched: 8. CDR1 DFQATT and CDR2 SNEGSKA come from the germline V gene (reference sequence). This CDR3 has 16 residues.

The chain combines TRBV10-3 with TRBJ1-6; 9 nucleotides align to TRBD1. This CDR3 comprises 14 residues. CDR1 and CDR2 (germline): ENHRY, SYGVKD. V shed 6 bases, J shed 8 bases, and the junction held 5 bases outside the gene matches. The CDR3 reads CAIRQQGAHSPLHF. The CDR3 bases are TGTGCCATCAGGCAACAGGGGGCACATTCACCCCTCCACTTT.

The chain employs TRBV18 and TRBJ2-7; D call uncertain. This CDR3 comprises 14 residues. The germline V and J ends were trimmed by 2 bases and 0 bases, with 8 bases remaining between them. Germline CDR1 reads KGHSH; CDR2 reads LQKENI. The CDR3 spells CASSPSARSYEQYF. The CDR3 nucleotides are TGTGCCAGCTCACCATCGGCACGCTCCTACGAGCAGTACTTC.

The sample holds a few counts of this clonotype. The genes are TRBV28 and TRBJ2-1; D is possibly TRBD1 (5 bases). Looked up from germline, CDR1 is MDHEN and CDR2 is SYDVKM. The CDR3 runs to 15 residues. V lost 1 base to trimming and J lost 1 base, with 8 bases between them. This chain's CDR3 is CASSLYRQSYNEQFF. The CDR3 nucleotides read TGTGCCAGCAGTTTATACAGGCAGTCCTACAATGAGCAGTTCTTC.

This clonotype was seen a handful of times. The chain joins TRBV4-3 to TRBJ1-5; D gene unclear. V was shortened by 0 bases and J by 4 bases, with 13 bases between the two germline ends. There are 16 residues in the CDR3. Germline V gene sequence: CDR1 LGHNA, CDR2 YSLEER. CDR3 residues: CASSQDRHSLNQPQHF. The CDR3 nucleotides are TGCGCCAGCAGCCAAGATAGGCACAGTTTAAATCAGCCCCAGCATTTT.

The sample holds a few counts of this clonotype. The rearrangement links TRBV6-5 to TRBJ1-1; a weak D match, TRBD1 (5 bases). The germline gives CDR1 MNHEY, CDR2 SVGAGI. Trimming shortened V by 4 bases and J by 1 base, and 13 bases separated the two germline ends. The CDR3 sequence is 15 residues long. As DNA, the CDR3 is TGTGCCAGCAGTTTGGATGGGGCCAGGAACACTGAAGCTTTCTTT. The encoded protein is CASSLDGARNTEAFF.

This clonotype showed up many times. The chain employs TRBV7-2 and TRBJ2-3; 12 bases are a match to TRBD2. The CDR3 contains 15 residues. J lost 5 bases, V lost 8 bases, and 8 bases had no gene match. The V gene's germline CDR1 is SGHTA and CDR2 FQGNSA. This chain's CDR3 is CASAPTSGGGDTQYF. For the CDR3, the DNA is TGTGCCAGCGCGCCGACTAGCGGGGGTGGAGATACGCAGTATTTT.

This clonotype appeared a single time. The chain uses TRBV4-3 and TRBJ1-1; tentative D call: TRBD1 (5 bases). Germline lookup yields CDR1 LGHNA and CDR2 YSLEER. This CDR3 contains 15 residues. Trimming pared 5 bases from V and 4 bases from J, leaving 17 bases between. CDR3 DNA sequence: TGCGCCAGCAGCTCAGCGGGGGTGCCCAGCACTGAAGCTTTCTTT. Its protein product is CASSSAGVPSTEAFF.

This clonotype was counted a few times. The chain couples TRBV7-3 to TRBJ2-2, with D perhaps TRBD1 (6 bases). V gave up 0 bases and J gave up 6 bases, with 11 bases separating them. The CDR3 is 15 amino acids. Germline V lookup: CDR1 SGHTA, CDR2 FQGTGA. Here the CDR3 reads CASSLTGTIAGELFF. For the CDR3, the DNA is TGTGCCAGCAGCTTAACGGGGACAATCGCCGGGGAGCTGTTTTTT.

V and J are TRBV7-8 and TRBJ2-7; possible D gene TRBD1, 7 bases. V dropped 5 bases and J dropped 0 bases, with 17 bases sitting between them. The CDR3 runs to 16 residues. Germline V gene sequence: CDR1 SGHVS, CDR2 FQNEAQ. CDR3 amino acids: CASSLASGGISYEQYV. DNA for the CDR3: TGTGCCAGCAGCCTGGCTTCAGGGGGGATCTCCTACGAGCAGTACGTC.